The present TCR beta chain was sequenced within a study of shared clonotypes between healthy human individuals. The wider study: For every donor, three CD4 naive, three CD4 memory, two CD8 naive and one CD8 memory plates were used.

Concerning this clone itself: Antigen unknown.

Findings of the study overall: Generation probability values for non-shared clonotypes were lower than those for clonotypes shared by all four donors. Clonotype sharing among donors was expected to depend on sequencing depth. Naive CD4 clonotypes overlapped across a few donors at approximately 5%.

The CDR3 is made up of 15 amino acids. Germline V gene data show CDR1 as SGHAT and CDR2 as FQNNGV. V was clipped by 4 bases and J by 1 base, with 11 bases between them. Some clones are missing from TCRdb's copy, which holds only in-frame ones; the method was immunoSEQ multiplex PCR. Of roughly 680,000 clones listed, 72% are singletons. This TCR derives from a woman in her 30s in good health. Sequenced material: memory CD4+ T cells sorted from blood. Subset described: CD45RA-negative fraction. V is TRBV11-2 and J is TRBJ1-3; D is possibly TRBD1 (5 bases). In DNA, the CDR3 is TGTGCCAGCAGCTCGGGGTCAGGGTCTGGAAACACCATATATTTT. It is translated as CASSSGSGSGNTIYF. The full variable domain, in which reference TRBV11-2 and TRBJ1-3 provide the parts outside the CDR3, is EAGVAQSPRYKIIEKRQSVAFWCNPISGHATLYWYQQILGQGPKLLIQFQNNGVVDDSQLPKDRFSAERLKGVDSTLKIQPAKLEDSAVYLCASSSGSGSGNTIYFGEGSWLTVV.